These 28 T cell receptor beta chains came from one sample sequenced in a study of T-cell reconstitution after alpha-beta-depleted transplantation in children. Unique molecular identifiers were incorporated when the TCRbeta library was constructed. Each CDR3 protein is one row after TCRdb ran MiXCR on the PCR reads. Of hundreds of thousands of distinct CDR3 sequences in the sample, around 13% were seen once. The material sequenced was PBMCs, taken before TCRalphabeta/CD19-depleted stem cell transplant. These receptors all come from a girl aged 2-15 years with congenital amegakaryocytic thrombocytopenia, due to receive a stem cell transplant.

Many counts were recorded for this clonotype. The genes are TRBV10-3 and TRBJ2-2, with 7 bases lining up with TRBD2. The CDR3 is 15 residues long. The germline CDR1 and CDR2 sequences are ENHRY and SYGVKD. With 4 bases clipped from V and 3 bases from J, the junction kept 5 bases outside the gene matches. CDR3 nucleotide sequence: TGTGCCATCAGTGGGGAGGGGCCCGACACCGGGGAGCTGTTTTTT. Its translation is CAISGEGPDTGELFF.

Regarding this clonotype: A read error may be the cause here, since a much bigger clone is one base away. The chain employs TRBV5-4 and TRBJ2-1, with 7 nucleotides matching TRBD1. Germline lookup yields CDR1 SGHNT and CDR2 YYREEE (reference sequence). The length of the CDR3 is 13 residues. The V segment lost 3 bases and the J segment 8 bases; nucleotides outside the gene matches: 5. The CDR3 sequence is CASSSGQDDEQFF. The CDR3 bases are TGTGCCAGCAGCTCCGGACAGGACGATGAGCAGTTCTTC.

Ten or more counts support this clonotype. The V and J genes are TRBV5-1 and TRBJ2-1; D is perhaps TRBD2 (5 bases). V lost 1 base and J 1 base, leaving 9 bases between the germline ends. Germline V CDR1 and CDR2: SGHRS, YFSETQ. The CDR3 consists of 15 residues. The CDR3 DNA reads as TGCGCCAGCAGCTTGCGACTAAATTCCTACAATGAGCAGTTCTTC. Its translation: CASSLRLNSYNEQFF.

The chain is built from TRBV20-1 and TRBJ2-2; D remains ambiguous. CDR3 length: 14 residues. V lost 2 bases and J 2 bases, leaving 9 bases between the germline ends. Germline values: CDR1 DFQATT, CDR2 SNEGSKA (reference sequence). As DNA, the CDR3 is TGCAGTGCTAGACGTCGGGTTAACACCGGGGAGCTGTTTTTT. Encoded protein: CSARRRVNTGELFF.

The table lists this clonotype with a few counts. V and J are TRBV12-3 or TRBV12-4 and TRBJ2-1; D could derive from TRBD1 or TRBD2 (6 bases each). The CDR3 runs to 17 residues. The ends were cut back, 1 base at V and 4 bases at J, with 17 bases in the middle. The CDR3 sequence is CASSLVGWAGTYNEQFF. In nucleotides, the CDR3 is TGTGCCAGCAGTTTAGTTGGGTGGGCGGGGACATACAATGAGCAGTTCTTC.

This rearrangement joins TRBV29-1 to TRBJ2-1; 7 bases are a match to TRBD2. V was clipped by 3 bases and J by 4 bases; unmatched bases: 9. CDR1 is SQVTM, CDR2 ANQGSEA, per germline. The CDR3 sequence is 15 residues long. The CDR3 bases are TGCAGCGTTGAGGACCCTAGCGGTCCTTACAATGAGCAGTTCTTC. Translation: CSVEDPSGPYNEQFF.

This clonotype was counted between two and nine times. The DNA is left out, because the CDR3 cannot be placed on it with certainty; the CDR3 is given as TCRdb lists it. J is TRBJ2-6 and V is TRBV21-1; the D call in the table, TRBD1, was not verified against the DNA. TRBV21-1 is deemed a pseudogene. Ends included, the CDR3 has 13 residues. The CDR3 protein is CASWGAGANVLTF.

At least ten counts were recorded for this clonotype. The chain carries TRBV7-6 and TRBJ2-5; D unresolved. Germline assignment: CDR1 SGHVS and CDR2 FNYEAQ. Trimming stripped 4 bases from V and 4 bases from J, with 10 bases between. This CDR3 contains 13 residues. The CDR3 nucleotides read TGTGCCAGCAGCTCCCGTATCCGAGAGACCCAGTACTTC. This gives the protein CASSSRIRETQYF.

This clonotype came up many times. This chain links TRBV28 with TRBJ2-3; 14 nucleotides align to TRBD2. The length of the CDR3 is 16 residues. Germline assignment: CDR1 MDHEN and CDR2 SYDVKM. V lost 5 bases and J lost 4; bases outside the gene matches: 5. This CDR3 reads CASSGGLAGVADTQYF. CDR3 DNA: TGTGCCAGCAGTGGGGGACTAGCGGGAGTCGCAGATACGCAGTATTTT.

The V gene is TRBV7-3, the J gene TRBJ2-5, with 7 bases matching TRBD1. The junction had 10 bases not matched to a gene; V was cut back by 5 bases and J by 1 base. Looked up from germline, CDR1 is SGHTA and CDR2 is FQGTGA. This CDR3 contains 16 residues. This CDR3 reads CASSLDPGQSQETQYF. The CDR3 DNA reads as TGTGCCAGCAGCCTAGACCCGGGACAGTCCCAAGAGACCCAGTACTTC.

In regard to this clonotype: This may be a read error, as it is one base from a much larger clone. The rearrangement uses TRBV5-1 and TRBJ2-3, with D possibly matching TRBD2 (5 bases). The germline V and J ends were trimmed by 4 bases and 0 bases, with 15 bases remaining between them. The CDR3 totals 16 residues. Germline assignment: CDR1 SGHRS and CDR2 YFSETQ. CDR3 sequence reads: CASSPPSGESTDTQYF. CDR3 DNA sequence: TGCGCCAGCAGCCCACCGAGCGGAGAGAGCACAGATACGCAGTATTTT. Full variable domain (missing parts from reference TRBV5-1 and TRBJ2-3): KAGVTQTPRYLIKTRGQQVTLSCSPISGHRSVSWYQQTPGQGLQFLFEYFSETQRNKGNFPGRFSGRQFSNSRSEMNVSTLELGDSALYLCASSPPSGESTDTQYFGPGTRLTVL.

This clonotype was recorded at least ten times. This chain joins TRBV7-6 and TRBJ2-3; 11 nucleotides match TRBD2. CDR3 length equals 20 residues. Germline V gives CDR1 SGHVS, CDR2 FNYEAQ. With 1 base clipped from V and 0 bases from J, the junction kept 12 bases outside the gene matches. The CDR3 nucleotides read TGTGCCAGCAGCTTAGGTTGGGGACTAGCGGAGCTAACTAGCACAGATACGCAGTATTTT. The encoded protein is CASSLGWGLAELTSTDTQYF.

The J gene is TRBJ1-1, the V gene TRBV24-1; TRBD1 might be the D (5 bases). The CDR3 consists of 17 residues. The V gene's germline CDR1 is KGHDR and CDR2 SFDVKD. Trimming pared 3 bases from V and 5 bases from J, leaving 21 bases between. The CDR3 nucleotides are TGTGCCACCAGTGATGGGGGTTTGGACGGTCTCGGGACTGAAGCTTTCTTT. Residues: CATSDGGLDGLGTEAFF.

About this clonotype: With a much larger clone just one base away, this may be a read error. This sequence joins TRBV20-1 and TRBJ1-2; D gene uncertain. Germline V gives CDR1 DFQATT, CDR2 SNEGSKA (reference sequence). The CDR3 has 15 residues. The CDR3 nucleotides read TGCAGTGCTAGAGATTTTAGCAGCCTCGTCTATGGCTACCCCTTC. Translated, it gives CSARDFSSLVYGYPF.

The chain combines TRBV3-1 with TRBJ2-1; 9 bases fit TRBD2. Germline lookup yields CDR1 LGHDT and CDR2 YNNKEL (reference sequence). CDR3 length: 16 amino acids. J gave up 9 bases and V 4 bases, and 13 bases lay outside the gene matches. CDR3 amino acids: CASSPQTGTSFIEQFF. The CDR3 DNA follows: TGTGCCAGCAGCCCCCAAACCGGGACTAGCTTTATTGAGCAGTTCTTC.

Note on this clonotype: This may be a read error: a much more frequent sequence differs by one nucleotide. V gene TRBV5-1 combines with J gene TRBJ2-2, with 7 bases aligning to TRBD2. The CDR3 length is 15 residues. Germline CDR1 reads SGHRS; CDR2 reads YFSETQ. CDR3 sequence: CASRQTSLNTGQLFF. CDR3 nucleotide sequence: TGCGCCAGCAGACAGACTAGCCTGAACACCGGGCAGCTGTTTTTT. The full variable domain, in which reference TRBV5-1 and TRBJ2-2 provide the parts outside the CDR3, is KAGVTQTPRYLIKTRGQQVTLSCSPISGHRSVSWYQQTPGQGLQFLFEYFSETQRNKGNFPGRFSGRQFSNSRSEMNVSTLELGDSALYLCASRQTSLNTGQLFFGEGSRLTVL.

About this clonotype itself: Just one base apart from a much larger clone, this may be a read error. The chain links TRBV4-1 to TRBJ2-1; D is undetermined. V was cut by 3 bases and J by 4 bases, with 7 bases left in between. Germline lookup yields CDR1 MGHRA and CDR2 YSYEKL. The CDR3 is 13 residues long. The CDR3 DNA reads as TGCGCCAGCAGCCATTCCATTTACAATGAGCAGTTCTTC. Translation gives CASSHSIYNEQFF.

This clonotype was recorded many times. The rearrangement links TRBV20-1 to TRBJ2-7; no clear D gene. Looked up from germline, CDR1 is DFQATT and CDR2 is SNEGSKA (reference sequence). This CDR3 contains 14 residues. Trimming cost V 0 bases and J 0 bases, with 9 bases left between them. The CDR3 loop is CSARDQLSSYEQYF. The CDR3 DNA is TGCAGTGCTAGAGACCAACTCAGCTCCTACGAGCAGTACTTC.

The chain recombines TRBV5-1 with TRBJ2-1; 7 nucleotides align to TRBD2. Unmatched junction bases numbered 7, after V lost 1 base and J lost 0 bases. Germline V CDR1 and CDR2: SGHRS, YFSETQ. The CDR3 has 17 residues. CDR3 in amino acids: CASSLLAVDSSYNEQFF. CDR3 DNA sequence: TGCGCCAGCAGCTTGCTAGCGGTGGATAGCTCCTACAATGAGCAGTTCTTC.

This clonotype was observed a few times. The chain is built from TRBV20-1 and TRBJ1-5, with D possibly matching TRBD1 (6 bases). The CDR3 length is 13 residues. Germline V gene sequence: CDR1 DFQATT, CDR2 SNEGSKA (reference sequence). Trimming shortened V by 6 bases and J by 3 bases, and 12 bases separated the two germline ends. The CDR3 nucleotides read TGCAGTGCCTCCACAGGGATCAATCAGCCCCAGCATTTT. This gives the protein CSASTGINQPQHF.

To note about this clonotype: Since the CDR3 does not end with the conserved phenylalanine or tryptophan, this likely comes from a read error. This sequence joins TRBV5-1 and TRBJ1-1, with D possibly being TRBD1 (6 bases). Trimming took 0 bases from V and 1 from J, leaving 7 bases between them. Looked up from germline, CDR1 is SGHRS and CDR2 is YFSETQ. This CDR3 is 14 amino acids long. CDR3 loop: CASSLGGANTEAFY. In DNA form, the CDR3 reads TGCGCCAGCAGCTTGGGGGGGGCGAACACTGAAGCTTTCTAT.

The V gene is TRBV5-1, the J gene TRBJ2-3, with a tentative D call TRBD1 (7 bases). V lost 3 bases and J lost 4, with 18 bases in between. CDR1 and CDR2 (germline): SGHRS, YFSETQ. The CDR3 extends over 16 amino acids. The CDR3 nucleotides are TGCGCCAGCAGCTACCGAGGAGGGACAGCCGCAGATACGCAGTATTTT. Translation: CASSYRGGTAADTQYF.

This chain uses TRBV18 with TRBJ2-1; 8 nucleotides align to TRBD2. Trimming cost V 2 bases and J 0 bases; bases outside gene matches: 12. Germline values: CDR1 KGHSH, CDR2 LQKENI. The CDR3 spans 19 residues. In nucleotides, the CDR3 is TGTGCCAGCTCACCAATCCAGGGGAACGGGAGGGCCTCCTACAATGAGCAGTTCTTC. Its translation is CASSPIQGNGRASYNEQFF. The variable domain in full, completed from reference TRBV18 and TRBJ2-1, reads NAGVMQNPRHLVRRRGQEARLRCSPMKGHSHVYWYRQLPEEGLKFMVYLQKENIIDESGMPKERFSAEFPKEGPSILRIQQVVRGDSAAYFCASSPIQGNGRASYNEQFFGPGTRLTVL.

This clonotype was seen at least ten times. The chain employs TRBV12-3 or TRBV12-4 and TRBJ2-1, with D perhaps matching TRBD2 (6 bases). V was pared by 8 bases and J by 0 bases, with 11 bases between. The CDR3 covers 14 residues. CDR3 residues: CASAGWSSYNEQFF. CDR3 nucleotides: TGTGCCAGCGCGGGGTGGAGCTCCTACAATGAGCAGTTCTTC.

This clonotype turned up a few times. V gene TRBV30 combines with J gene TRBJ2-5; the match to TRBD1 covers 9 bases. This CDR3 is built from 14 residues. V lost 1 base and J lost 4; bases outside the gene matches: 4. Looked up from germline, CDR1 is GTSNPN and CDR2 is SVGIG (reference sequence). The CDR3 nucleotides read TGTGCCTGGAGTGGTGGGACAGGGTTAGAGACCCAGTACTTC. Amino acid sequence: CAWSGGTGLETQYF.

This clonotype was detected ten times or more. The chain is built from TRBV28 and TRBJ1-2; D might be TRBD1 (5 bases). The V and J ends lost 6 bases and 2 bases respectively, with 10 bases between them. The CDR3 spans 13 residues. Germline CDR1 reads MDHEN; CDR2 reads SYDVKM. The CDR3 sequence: CASRQDRNYGYTF. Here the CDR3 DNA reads TGTGCCAGCAGGCAAGACAGAAACTATGGCTACACCTTC.

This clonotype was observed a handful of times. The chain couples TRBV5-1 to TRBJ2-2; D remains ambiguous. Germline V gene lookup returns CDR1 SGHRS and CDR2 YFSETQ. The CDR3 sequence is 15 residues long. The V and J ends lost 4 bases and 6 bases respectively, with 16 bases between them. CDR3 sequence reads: CASSEVGPGAGELFF. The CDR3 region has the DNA TGCGCCAGCAGCGAGGTCGGGCCTGGGGCCGGGGAGCTGTTTTTT.

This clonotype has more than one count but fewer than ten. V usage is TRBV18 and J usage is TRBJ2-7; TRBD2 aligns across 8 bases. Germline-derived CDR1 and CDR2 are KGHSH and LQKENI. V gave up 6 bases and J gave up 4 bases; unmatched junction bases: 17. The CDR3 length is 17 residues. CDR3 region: CASSPQVTAGGRYEQYF. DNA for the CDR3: TGTGCCAGCTCCCCCCAGGTGACGGCGGGAGGTCGGTACGAGCAGTACTTC. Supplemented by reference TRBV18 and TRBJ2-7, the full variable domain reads NAGVMQNPRHLVRRRGQEARLRCSPMKGHSHVYWYRQLPEEGLKFMVYLQKENIIDESGMPKERFSAEFPKEGPSILRIQQVVRGDSAAYFCASSPQVTAGGRYEQYFGPGTRLTVT.